These 4 T cell receptor beta chains were all obtained from the same sample, sequenced in a study of blood T cell repertoires in COVID-19. Profiling relied on immunoSEQ multiplex PCR, and the TCRdb table lists in-frame clones only, not all of them. The sample has 200,000 to 250,000 clones; approximately 85% are singletons. Source material: peripheral blood. The receptor source for this set is a middle-aged man who had recovered from COVID-19.

The chain has TRBV9 and TRBJ2-1; 15 nucleotides align to TRBD2. The germline CDR1 and CDR2 sequences are SGDLS and YYNGEE. The trim removed 3 bases at V and 5 bases at J, leaving 12 bases unmatched. The CDR3 has 19 amino acids. The CDR3 bases are TGTGCCAGCAGCGCCACCGGACTAGCGGGAGGGGAGTGGGACAATGAGCAGTTCTTC. It codes for CASSATGLAGGEWDNEQFF.

The J gene is TRBJ2-6, the V gene TRBV10-2, with 10 bases lining up with TRBD1. Trimming at V came to 7 bases and at J to 4 bases, leaving 7 bases not matched to a gene. The CDR3 is 16 residues long. From germline, CDR1 is WSHSY and CDR2 SAAADI. CDR3 sequence reads: CASNGQGGFGANVLTF. The CDR3 bases are TGCGCCAGCAACGGACAGGGGGGGTTCGGGGCCAACGTCCTGACTTTC.

This clone was picked up a small number of times. This rearrangement joins TRBV4-1 to TRBJ1-1; the D is unclear. This CDR3 has 13 amino acids. Germline CDR1 and CDR2: MGHRA and YSYEKL. The V end was cut by 1 base, the J end by 7 bases, with 10 bases between. CDR3 loop: CASSQVWRDEAFF. DNA of the CDR3: TGCGCCAGCAGCCAAGTGTGGCGGGATGAAGCTTTCTTT.

CDR3 in amino acids: CAWRIRTGGFETQYF. The CDR3 bases are TGTGCCTGGAGGATTCGGACAGGGGGCTTCGAGACCCAGTACTTC. This chain links TRBV30 with TRBJ2-5, with TRBD1 matching 11 bases. The ends lost 3 bases at V and 5 bases at J; junction bases unmatched: 8. Germline assignment: CDR1 GTSNPN and CDR2 SVGIG (reference sequence). This CDR3 region has 15 residues.